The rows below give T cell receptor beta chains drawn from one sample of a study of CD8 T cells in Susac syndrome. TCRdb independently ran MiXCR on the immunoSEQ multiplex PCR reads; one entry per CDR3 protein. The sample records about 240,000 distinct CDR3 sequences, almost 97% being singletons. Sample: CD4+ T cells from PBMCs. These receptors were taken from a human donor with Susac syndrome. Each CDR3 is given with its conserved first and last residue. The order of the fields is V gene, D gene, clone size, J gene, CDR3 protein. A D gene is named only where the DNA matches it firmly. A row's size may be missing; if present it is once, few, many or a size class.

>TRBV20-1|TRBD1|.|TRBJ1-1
CSARPTGRSNTEAFF
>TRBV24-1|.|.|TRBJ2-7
CATSGGVLPYEQYF
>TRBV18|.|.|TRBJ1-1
CASSPRAALWNTEAFF
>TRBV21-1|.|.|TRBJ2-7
CASSKKARADEQYF
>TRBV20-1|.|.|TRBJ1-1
CSASFFSSPGTEAFF
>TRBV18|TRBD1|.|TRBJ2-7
CASSPTRTGDDEQYF
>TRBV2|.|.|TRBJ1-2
CASRTGLNGYTF
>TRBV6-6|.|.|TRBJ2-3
CASSSGEGSGSNTQYF
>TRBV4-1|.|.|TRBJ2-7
CASSQGGGWRGIGSYEQYF
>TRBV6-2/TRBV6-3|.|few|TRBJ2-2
CASSYSTGELFF
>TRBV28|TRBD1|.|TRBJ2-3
CASSYRDRGKYF
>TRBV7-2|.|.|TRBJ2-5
CASSLVLKTQYF